The 31 T cell receptor beta chains listed next were all sequenced from one sample in a study of T cells in women clearing cervical HPV infection. Using immunoSEQ multiplex PCR, the repertoire was profiled, and TCRdb retains in-frame clones only, with some absent. The sample's table shows under 45,000 clones. The sequenced sample consisted of blood buffy coat. The receptors originated from a woman aged 18 to 75 with a cervical HPV16 infection that either progressed to CIN3+ or cleared (not recorded which).

Comment on this clone: The sequence runs out 3 residues before the end of the CDR3; the remainder is reconstructed from the germline J gene. The V and J genes are TRBV7-3 and TRBJ1-1, with 7 bases matching TRBD1. Germline CDR1 is SGHTA and CDR2 is FQGTGA. The V and J ends lost 0 bases and 4 bases, in that order; junction bases with no gene match: 8. The CDR3 consists of 16 residues. CDR3 in amino acids: CASSLTRQGGITEAFF. The covered CDR3 bases are TGTGCCAGCAGCTTAACGAGGCAGGGGGGTATCACTGAA.

CDR3 loop: CSAPPSGGNTGELFF. CDR3 bases read: TGCAGTGCCCCTCCCAGCGGGGGGAACACCGGGGAG. The chain employs TRBV20-1 and TRBJ2-2; 8 positions agree with TRBD2. The CDR3 goes on 3 residues after the read ends, and that part is filled in from the germline J gene. The length of the CDR3 is 15 residues. Germline V gives CDR1 DFQATT, CDR2 SNEGSKA (reference sequence). V lost 6 bases and J lost 1; bases outside the gene matches: 7.

Notes on this clone: Read coverage stops 3 residues before the CDR3 terminus; the germline J gene supplies the remainder. This sequence joins TRBV7-3 and TRBJ2-3, with 15 bases fitting TRBD2. Germline lookup yields CDR1 SGHTA and CDR2 FQGTGA. The V and J ends lost 5 bases and 8 bases, in that order; junction bases with no gene match: 2. The length of the CDR3 is 14 residues. The chain's CDR3 is CASSPGLAGGTQYF. Incomplete CDR3 DNA: TGTGCCAGCAGCCCGGGACTAGCGGGAGGTACG.

Note on this clone: The read terminates 3 residues before the CDR3 end, so the remaining end is supplied by the germline J gene. The rearrangement links TRBV10-3 to TRBJ1-3, with a tentative D call TRBD1 (5 bases). The length of the CDR3 is 12 residues. V lost 10 bases and J lost 6, with 13 bases in between. Germline CDR1 is ENHRY and CDR2 is SYGVKD. The covered CDR3 bases are TGTGCCACCCAGGGAGAATTAAACACC. Protein: CATQGELNT. The entire CDR3 reads CATQGELNTIYF.

Points on this clone: The observed sequence ends 3 residues before the CDR3 terminus, with the missing tail filled in from the germline J gene. The gene calls are TRBV2 and TRBJ2-4, with 10 bases that match TRBD1. The germline CDR1 and CDR2 sequences are SNHLY and FYNNEI. This CDR3 has 18 residues. V shed 0 bases and J 4 bases; nucleotides not matched to a gene: 9. CDR3 DNA, as far as it was read: TGTGCCAGCAGTGAAGCGGCAGTGCTGGGACAGGGGAAAAACATT. It encodes CASSEAAVLGQGKNI. The whole CDR3 reads CASSEAAVLGQGKNIQYF.

As to this clone: The read ends 3 residues shy of where the CDR3 ends; the end is completed using the germline J gene. The chain is built from TRBV18 and TRBJ1-2; no reliable D call. V was trimmed by 2 bases and J by 6 bases, leaving 19 bases between them. This CDR3 has 16 amino acids. Germline V gene sequence: CDR1 KGHSH, CDR2 LQKENI. Incomplete CDR3 DNA: TGTGCCAGCTCACCATCAAGGGCCGCCGCCGCCGATGGC. Protein product: CASSPSRAAAADG. The CDR3 in its entirety is CASSPSRAAAADGYTF.

In the case of this clone: The CDR3 end is not reached by the read, which stops 3 residues before it; the germline J gene fills it in. J is TRBJ1-2 and V is TRBV30; TRBD1 matches 8 bases. The V and J ends lost 4 bases and 7 bases, in that order; junction bases with no gene match: 2. Looked up from germline, CDR1 is GTSNPN and CDR2 is SVGIG (reference sequence). This CDR3 is built from 11 residues. The CDR3 loop is CAWTGGLGYTF. The sequenced CDR3 bases are TGTGCCTGGACAGGGGGCCTTGGC.

About this clone itself: Coverage ceases 3 residues before the CDR3 finishes, and the germline J gene fills in the end. The chain joins TRBV7-2 to TRBJ2-1, with 7 nucleotides matching TRBD2. The CDR3 loop spans 14 amino acids. Germline V lookup: CDR1 SGHTA, CDR2 FQGNSA. Losses at the gene ends were 2 bases for V and 9 bases for J; bases not matched to a gene: 7. CDR3 DNA (partial): TGTGCCAGCAGCTTACTGCGGGAGTATGGTGAG. It is translated as CASSLLREYGE. The complete CDR3 reads CASSLLREYGEQFF.

In regard to this clone: The read ends 3 residues before the CDR3 terminus; that terminus is restored from the germline J gene. V gene TRBV7-3 combines with J gene TRBJ2-6, with 8 nucleotides matching TRBD1. V trimming: 1 base; J trimming: 1 base; junction bases outside the gene matches: 15. The CDR3 is made up of 21 amino acids. Germline assignment: CDR1 SGHTA and CDR2 FQGTGA. The CDR3 DNA, read in part, is TGTGCCAGCAGCTTAAGGTTGCCCCCGGGACAGGCAACTTCTGGGGCCAACGTC. Translating gives CASSLRLPPGQATSGANV. The full CDR3 protein reads CASSLRLPPGQATSGANVLTF.

As regards this clone: Read sequence stops 3 residues before the CDR3 end, and the germline J gene provides the missing end. The genes are TRBV18 and TRBJ1-2, with 7 nucleotides matching TRBD1. Germline CDR1 and CDR2: KGHSH and LQKENI. There are 14 residues in the CDR3. CDR3 amino acids: CASSPRDRDNDYTF. The DNA read from the CDR3 is TGTGCCAGCTCACCACGAGACAGGGACAACGAC.

CDR3 DNA (partial): TGTGCCAGCAGCTTAACCTTCCAAGAGACC. Its translation is CASSLTFQET. The whole CDR3 region reads CASSLTFQETQYF. The chain couples TRBV7-3 to TRBJ2-5, with no clear D. The read terminates 3 residues ahead of where the CDR3 ends, so the germline J gene completes it. Germline lookup yields CDR1 SGHTA and CDR2 FQGTGA. Trimming took 0 bases from V and 1 from J, leaving 3 bases between them. There are 13 residues in the CDR3.

On this clone itself: The sequence runs out 3 residues before the end of the CDR3; the remainder is reconstructed from the germline J gene. The chain has TRBV19 and TRBJ2-3; 11 bases match TRBD2. The CDR3 contains 14 residues. The germline V gene encodes CDR1 LNHDA and CDR2 SQIVND (reference sequence). After removal of 6 bases from V and 8 bases from J, the junction contained 7 bases not matched to a gene. Incomplete CDR3 DNA: TGTGCCAGTAGCGAGGGACTAGCGGAGGGTACG. Its translation: CASSEGLAEGT. In full, the CDR3 is CASSEGLAEGTQYF.

Of note for this clone: The CDR3 goes on 3 residues after the read ends, and that part is filled in from the germline J gene. The J gene is TRBJ1-1, the V gene TRBV7-9; D ambiguous. CDR1 and CDR2 (germline): SEHNR, FQNEAQ (reference sequence). CDR3 length equals 11 residues. The DNA read from the CDR3 is TGTGCCAGCAGCCCCGGGGTCGAA. Protein product: CASSPGVE. The full CDR3 protein reads CASSPGVEAFF.

Regarding this clone: From the germline J gene comes the end of the CDR3, since the read stops 3 residues before it. The rearrangement links TRBV4-1 to TRBJ2-6, with 7 bases that match TRBD2. There are 15 residues in the CDR3. Germline CDR1 is MGHRA and CDR2 is YSYEKL. With V trimmed by 1 base and J by 9 bases, 6 bases remained unmatched. The CDR3 bases that were read are TGCGCCAGCAGCCAAGTACGGGAGCGGGACAACGTC. It encodes CASSQVRERDNV. The entire CDR3 protein reads CASSQVRERDNVLTF.

As to this clone: The sequence runs out 3 residues before the end of the CDR3; the remainder is reconstructed from the germline J gene. The sample holds other DNA sequences that translate to the same CDR3. V gene TRBV7-9 combines with J gene TRBJ1-3; TRBD1 might be the D (5 bases). Germline CDR1 is SEHNR and CDR2 is FQNEAQ (reference sequence). Trimming left V 5 bases short and J 9 bases short, with 20 bases between. The CDR3 consists of 15 residues. CDR3 amino acids: CASSPDAGIILTIYF. The DNA read from the CDR3 is TGTGCCAGCAGCCCGGATGCAGGGATAATCCTCACC.

On this clone itself: The sequenced fragment ends 3 residues before the CDR3 boundary, so the rest is inferred from the germline J gene. The V and J genes are TRBV5-1 and TRBJ1-1, with D perhaps TRBD1 (6 bases). Per germline, CDR1 SGHRS and CDR2 YFSETQ. The CDR3 is 14 residues long. Deletions cut 2 bases from V and 0 bases from J, with 8 bases between. The CDR3 bases that were read are TGCGCCAGCAGCTTCGGACAGATGAACACTGAA. It yields the protein CASSFGQMNTE. The CDR3 in its entirety is CASSFGQMNTEAFF.

In regard to this clone: The CDR3 end lies 3 residues beyond the end of the read and is filled in from the germline J gene. The V call is TRBV19, the J call TRBJ1-2; tentatively, D is TRBD1 (5 bases). The CDR3 spans 12 residues. Germline CDR1 reads LNHDA; CDR2 reads SQIVND (reference sequence). The covered CDR3 bases are TGTGCCAGTAGTAGCGGGGGGGATGAC. Protein: CASSSGGDD. The entire CDR3 is CASSSGGDDYTF.

Of note for this clone: The sequence runs out 3 residues before the end of the CDR3; the remainder is reconstructed from the germline J gene. The genes are TRBV18 and TRBJ1-2; 8 nucleotides align to TRBD1. This CDR3 has 15 residues. The germline gives CDR1 KGHSH, CDR2 LQKENI. The CDR3 bases that were read are TGTGCCAGCTCACCGACGCGACAGGGGAACTACGAC. This gives the protein CASSPTRQGNYD. The CDR3 reads in full as CASSPTRQGNYDYTF.

On this clone itself: The CDR3 end falls 3 residues outside the read, so it is completed with the germline J gene. The V call is TRBV19, the J call TRBJ1-1, with 7 bases aligning to TRBD1. V dropped 5 bases and J dropped 1; count of bases not matched to a gene: 4. The CDR3 totals 14 residues. Per germline, CDR1 LNHDA and CDR2 SQIVND (reference sequence). The sequenced CDR3 bases are TGTGCCAGTAGTGCTTGGACAGGGAACACTGAA. It specifies CASSAWTGNTE. The complete CDR3 reads CASSAWTGNTEAFF.

Concerning this clone: The read falls 3 residues short of the CDR3 end, and the missing part is taken from the germline J gene. This chain connects TRBV10-3 to TRBJ1-1, with D possibly being TRBD1 (5 bases). This CDR3 is 13 amino acids long. Looked up from germline, CDR1 is ENHRY and CDR2 is SYGVKD. With 7 bases removed from V and 3 bases from J, the gap between germline ends came to 12 bases. The CDR3 sequence: CAINKGRDTEAFF. CDR3 DNA (partial): TGTGCCATCAATAAGGGGAGGGACACTGAA.

Regarding this clone: The read falls 3 residues short of the CDR3 end, and the missing part is taken from the germline J gene. This chain joins TRBV20-1 and TRBJ1-5, with D unresolved. V lost 2 bases to trimming and J lost 0 bases, with 11 bases between them. The CDR3 sequence is 15 residues long. Germline V gene data show CDR1 as DFQATT and CDR2 as SNEGSKA (reference sequence). The sequenced part of the CDR3 DNA is TGCAGTGCTAGAACCCCATCGGGTAGCAATCAGCCC. Its translation is CSARTPSGSNQP. The CDR3 reads in full as CSARTPSGSNQPQHF.

As for this clone: The CDR3 goes on 3 residues after the read ends, and that part is filled in from the germline J gene. V gene TRBV19 combines with J gene TRBJ2-1, with 8 bases identical to TRBD2. The CDR3 has 12 amino acids. J gave up 9 bases and V 4 bases, and 2 bases lay outside the gene matches. The germline gives CDR1 LNHDA, CDR2 SQIVND (reference sequence). CDR3 sequence: CASSTRGGEQFF. The CDR3 DNA, read in part, is TGTGCCAGTAGTACCCGGGGGGGTGAG.

About this clone: The CDR3 end falls 3 residues outside the read, so it is completed with the germline J gene. The chain couples TRBV7-2 to TRBJ2-7; D call uncertain. This CDR3 is 11 amino acids long. Germline CDR1 reads SGHTA; CDR2 reads FQGNSA. V was trimmed by 4 bases and J by 3 bases, leaving 4 bases between them. Incomplete CDR3 DNA: TGTGCCAGCAGCTCCATCTACGAG. This codes for CASSSIYE. The entire CDR3 protein reads CASSSIYEQYF.

Details on this clone: The CDR3 end falls 3 residues outside the read, so it is completed with the germline J gene. The rearrangement joins TRBV7-2 to TRBJ1-2, with no clear D. Per the germline V gene, CDR1 is SGHTA and CDR2 is FQGNSA. This CDR3 contains 11 residues. The CDR3 DNA, read in part, is TGTGCCAGCAGCTTTATCTACGAC. Translated, it gives CASSFIYD. The whole CDR3 protein is CASSFIYDYTF.

The CDR3 bases that were read are TGTGCCAGCAGCTTACTACCGGGACCCCGGGGGTACACCGGGGAG. It codes for CASSLLPGPRGYTGE. The entire CDR3 protein is CASSLLPGPRGYTGELFF. The chain combines TRBV7-8 with TRBJ2-2, with D perhaps matching TRBD2 (6 bases). The CDR3 goes on 3 residues after the read ends, and that part is filled in from the germline J gene. CDR1 is SGHVS and CDR2 is FQNEAQ in the germline V gene. This CDR3 has 18 residues. V was pared by 2 bases and J by 3 bases, with 19 bases between.

To note about this clone: The CDR3 end is not reached by the read, which stops 3 residues before it; the germline J gene fills it in. The chain couples TRBV13 to TRBJ2-5; D call uncertain. The length of the CDR3 is 13 residues. The ends were cut back, 3 bases at V and 4 bases at J, with 9 bases in the middle. Germline V gene sequence: CDR1 PRHDT, CDR2 FYEKMQ (reference sequence). The DNA read from the CDR3 is TGTGCCAGCAGCTTCAAACTCTCAGAGACC. Encoded protein: CASSFKLSET. The CDR3 as a whole reads CASSFKLSETQYF.

The part of the CDR3 DNA that was read is TGCAGTGCTAGAGTGTCGGGACAGGGGTTTAATGGC. Translated: CSARVSGQGFNG. In full, the CDR3 reads CSARVSGQGFNGYTF. The chain is built from TRBV20-1 and TRBJ1-2; 10 bases map to TRBD1. From the germline J gene comes the end of the CDR3, since the read stops 3 residues before it. V lost 1 base to trimming and J lost 6 bases; unmatched junction nucleotides: 8. This CDR3 has 15 residues. Germline CDR1 DFQATT, CDR2 SNEGSKA (reference sequence).

Notes on this clone: The observed sequence ends 3 residues before the CDR3 terminus, with the missing tail filled in from the germline J gene. The gene calls are TRBV7-2 and TRBJ2-7; 9 bases align to TRBD1. V lost 5 bases to trimming and J lost 6 bases; unmatched junction nucleotides: 8. CDR3 length: 14 residues. Germline V gene data show CDR1 as SGHTA and CDR2 as FQGNSA. The part of the CDR3 DNA that was read is TGTGCCAGCAGCCGACAGGGGGATTACAGCGAG. Amino acids: CASSRQGDYSE. The complete CDR3 protein is CASSRQGDYSEQYF.

Of note for this clone: The read comes to an end 3 residues before the CDR3 does, leaving the germline J gene to fill in the end. The J gene is TRBJ2-1, the V gene TRBV18; the match to TRBD2 covers 7 bases. V gave up 4 bases and J gave up 7 bases; unmatched junction bases: 16. The CDR3 consists of 17 residues. Germline lookup yields CDR1 KGHSH and CDR2 LQKENI. CDR3 DNA, as far as it was read: TGTGCCAGCTCACAGGGTTGGGGTGCGGGAGTCAGGAATGAG. This sequence encodes CASSQGWGAGVRNE. The entire CDR3 reads CASSQGWGAGVRNEQFF.

Note on this clone: Coverage ceases 3 residues before the CDR3 finishes, and the germline J gene fills in the end. The V call is TRBV7-2, the J call TRBJ2-3; D is perhaps TRBD1 (5 bases). CDR3 length: 13 amino acids. The V gene's germline CDR1 is SGHTA and CDR2 FQGNSA. Trimming removed 6 bases at V and 5 bases at J, with 12 bases between. CDR3 bases read: TGTGCCAGCAGGCCAGGGATCGGAGATACG. Translation gives CASRPGIGDT. The full-length CDR3 reads as CASRPGIGDTQYF. Variable domain in full (rest from reference TRBV7-2 and TRBJ2-3): GAGVSQSPSNKVTEKGKDVELRCDPISGHTALYWYRQSLGQGLEFLIYFQGNSAPDKSGLPSDRFSAERTGGSVSTLTIQRTQQEDSAVYLCASRPGIGDTQYFGPGTRLTVL.

A remark on this clone: The read gets to within 3 residues of the CDR3 end, and the germline J gene fills in the rest. V gene TRBV19 combines with J gene TRBJ1-4; TRBD1 agrees at 9 bases. CDR3 size: 20 residues. In germline, CDR1 is LNHDA, CDR2 SQIVND (reference sequence). The DNA read from the CDR3 is TGTGCCAGTAGTGTCCGCGCCGGGACAGGGTTATTCGAAAATAATTCACCA. Protein product: CASSVRAGTGLFENNSP. The CDR3 in full is CASSVRAGTGLFENNSPLFF.